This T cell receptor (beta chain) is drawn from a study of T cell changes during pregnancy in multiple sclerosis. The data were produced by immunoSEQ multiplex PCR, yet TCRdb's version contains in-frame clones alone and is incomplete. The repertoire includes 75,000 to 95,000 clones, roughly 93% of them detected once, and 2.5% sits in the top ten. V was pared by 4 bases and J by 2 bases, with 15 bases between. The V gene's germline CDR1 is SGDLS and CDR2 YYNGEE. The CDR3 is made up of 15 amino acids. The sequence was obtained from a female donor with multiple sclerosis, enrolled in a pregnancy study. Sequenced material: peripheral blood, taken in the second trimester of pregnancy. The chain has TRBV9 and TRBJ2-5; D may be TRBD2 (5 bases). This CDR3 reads CASSPRTFSQETQYF. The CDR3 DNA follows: TGTGCCAGCAGCCCCCGGACTTTTTCTCAAGAGACCCAGTACTTC. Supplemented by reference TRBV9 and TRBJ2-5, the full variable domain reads DSGVTQTPKHLITATGQRVTLRCSPRSGDLSVYWYQQSLDQGLQFLIQYYNGEERAKGNILERFSAQQFPDLHSELNLSSLELGDSALYFCASSPRTFSQETQYFGPGTRLLVL.